The 18 T cell receptor beta chains presented below share a single source sample, sequenced in a study of cytomegalovirus exposure and HLA in healthy donors. 60 Vbeta and 13 Jbeta primers were used in PCR. The table came from immunoSEQ multiplex PCR; TCRdb's copy has only in-frame clones and leaves some out. Of roughly 160,000 clones in the sample, roughly 80% were seen once. Sequences were obtained from PBMCs. The receptors were sampled from a woman between 35 and 50 years old in good health and CMV-seropositive.

This clone was found a few times. The chain employs TRBV28 and TRBJ2-7; the match to TRBD2 covers 8 bases. This CDR3 region has 14 residues. V was clipped by 5 bases and J by 2 bases; unmatched bases: 5. Germline-derived CDR1 and CDR2 are MDHEN and SYDVKM. The chain's CDR3 is CASSPGGYAYEQYF. CDR3 nucleotide sequence: TGTGCCAGCAGTCCGGGGGGGTATGCCTACGAGCAGTACTTC. Combining the CDR3 with reference TRBV28 and TRBJ2-7 gives the whole variable domain DVKVTQSSRYLVKRTGEKVFLECVQDMDHENMFWYRQDPGLGLRLIYFSYDVKMKEKGDIPEGYSVSREKKERFSLILESASTNQTSMYLCASSPGGYAYEQYFGPGTRLTVT.

This clone was seen more than once but under ten times. The chain recombines TRBV5-1 with TRBJ2-7, with TRBD1 matching over 8 bases. The V gene's germline CDR1 is SGHRS and CDR2 YFSETQ. J was trimmed by 0 bases and V by 7 bases; bases with no gene match: 6. CDR3 length: 14 residues. The CDR3 coding sequence is TGCGCCAGCCGATCGCAGGGGGCCTCCTACGAGCAGTACTTC. This encodes CASRSQGASYEQYF.

The chain is built from TRBV6-4 and TRBJ2-3; 7 bases fit TRBD2. The germline CDR1 and CDR2 sequences are MRHNA and SNTAGT. CDR3 length: 17 residues. Trimming cost V 8 bases and J 8 bases; bases outside gene matches: 22. CDR3 amino acids: CASQNELREGVGRTQYF. CDR3 bases: TGTGCCAGCCAGAACGAGCTTAGGGAGGGAGTGGGCCGTACGCAGTATTTT.

V gene TRBV6-1 combines with J gene TRBJ1-2; D is undetermined. Germline-derived CDR1 and CDR2 are MNHNS and SASEGT. The CDR3 has 13 amino acids. The germline V and J ends were trimmed by 7 bases and 5 bases, with 14 bases remaining between them. The CDR3 nucleotides read TGTGCCAGCACATCTGAGCTATTGTATGGCTACACCTTC. It codes for CASTSELLYGYTF.

The chain joins TRBV21-1 to TRBJ2-7; the DNA was not used to check the table's D call, TRBD1. TRBV21-1 is a recognized pseudogene. CDR3 length: 16 amino acids. In nucleotides, the CDR3 is TGTGCCAGCAGCAAAGATGAGAACAGGGGGGGTAGCGAGCAGTACTTC. It specifies CASSKDENRGGSEQYF.

The chain links TRBV30 to TRBJ2-1, with TRBD2 matching 7 bases. Germline V gene lookup returns CDR1 GTSNPN and CDR2 SVGIG (reference sequence). The junction had 4 bases not matched to a gene; V was cut back by 0 bases and J by 14 bases. This CDR3 has 11 residues. CDR3 DNA: TGTGCCTGGAGTGTACAGGCGGGGGAGTTCTTC. Translated, it gives CAWSVQAGEFF.

V gene TRBV29-1 combines with J gene TRBJ2-5, with D perhaps matching TRBD1 (5 bases). The CDR3 consists of 13 residues. CDR1 and CDR2 (germline): SQVTM, ANQGSEA. Trimming left V 7 bases short and J 4 bases short, with 16 bases between. The CDR3 sequence: CSAPGRDLETQYF. CDR3 DNA: TGCAGCGCCCCTGGCAGGGATCTAGAGACCCAGTACTTC.

The CDR3 bases are TGTGCCAGCAGCTTCGGACTTAACACCGGGGAGCTGTTTTTT. This translates into CASSFGLNTGELFF. The chain recombines TRBV14 with TRBJ2-2, with D possibly matching TRBD2 (5 bases). This CDR3 region has 14 residues. V was pared by 5 bases and J by 2 bases, with 9 bases between. Germline CDR1 and CDR2: SGHDN and FVKESK.

In its sample, this clone was seen once. V usage is TRBV25-1 and J usage is TRBJ1-2, with D maybe TRBD1 (5 bases). Germline V gene data show CDR1 as MGHDK and CDR2 as SYGVNS. The V end lost 1 base, the J end lost 5 bases, and 11 bases lay between the germline ends. The CDR3 runs to 14 residues. Here the CDR3 reads CASSESYRQYGYTF. The CDR3 coding sequence is TGTGCCAGCAGTGAATCATACAGGCAATATGGCTACACCTTC.

The CDR3 region is CASSLFSGLGNEQFF. In DNA form, the CDR3 reads TGTGCCAGCAGTTTATTCTCGGGACTTGGCAATGAGCAGTTCTTC. V usage is TRBV27 and J usage is TRBJ2-1; perhaps TRBD2 as D (6 bases). Germline V gene lookup returns CDR1 MNHEY and CDR2 SMNVEV (reference sequence). The length of the CDR3 is 15 residues. V was shortened by 1 base and J by 6 bases, with 13 bases between the two germline ends.

This chain connects TRBV7-8 to TRBJ2-1, with a tentative D call TRBD1 (6 bases). This CDR3 spans 11 amino acids. Looked up from germline, CDR1 is SGHVS and CDR2 is FQNEAQ. V lost 10 bases to trimming and J lost 4 bases, with 8 bases between them. CDR3 bases: TGTGCCACACAGGGATACAATGAGCAGTTCTTC. It codes for CATQGYNEQFF.

V is TRBV7-9 and J is TRBJ1-1, with D perhaps TRBD1 (6 bases). The germline V gene has CDR1 SEHNR and CDR2 FQNEAQ (reference sequence). The CDR3 loop spans 15 amino acids. V was cut by 2 bases and J by 4 bases, with 14 bases left in between. The CDR3: CASSLWGPRGTEAFF. The CDR3 DNA reads as TGTGCCAGCAGCTTATGGGGGCCTCGGGGCACTGAAGCTTTCTTT.

The rearrangement uses TRBV14 and TRBJ2-2; 9 positions match TRBD1. The CDR3 has 14 amino acids. V gave up 4 bases and J gave up 6 bases; unmatched junction bases: 3. The germline CDR1 and CDR2 sequences are SGHDN and FVKESK. The CDR3 is CASSRDRVAGELFF. CDR3 DNA sequence: TGTGCCAGCAGCCGGGACAGGGTGGCCGGGGAGCTGTTTTTT.

The rearrangement joins TRBV7-8 to TRBJ2-6; 8 bases align to TRBD2. CDR1 and CDR2 from the germline V gene are SGHVS and FQNEAQ. The CDR3 consists of 20 residues. Losses at the gene ends were 0 bases for V and 2 bases for J; bases not matched to a gene: 12. The CDR3 region has the DNA TGTGCCAGCAGCTTAGCCGCGGGGGGCTTACTAGGGGCTGGGGCCAACGTCCTGACTTTC. Residues: CASSLAAGGLLGAGANVLTF.

The chain joins TRBV6-4 to TRBJ2-7; TRBD2 is a possible D gene (5 bases). The CDR3 consists of 12 residues. V lost 7 bases to trimming and J lost 5 bases, with 12 bases between them. Germline-derived CDR1 and CDR2 are MRHNA and SNTAGT. CDR3 protein: CASNRGSNEQYF. The CDR3 coding sequence is TGTGCCAGCAATCGGGGAAGTAACGAGCAGTACTTC.

The chain has TRBV27 and TRBJ2-3; the D gene is possibly TRBD2 (5 bases). This CDR3 has 14 amino acids. The V gene's germline CDR1 is MNHEY and CDR2 SMNVEV (reference sequence). V was clipped by 4 bases and J by 4 bases, with 12 bases between them. CDR3 sequence (DNA): TGTGCCAGCAGTTCTGGACTCGTCCCAGATACGCAGTATTTT. The encoded protein is CASSSGLVPDTQYF.

Turning to this clone: At one of its ends the junction is not consistent with the germline gene, which may arise from a read error. The V call is TRBV7-7, the J call TRBJ2-5, with a weak D call TRBD1 (7 bases). This CDR3 comprises 13 residues. The germline V gene encodes CDR1 SSHAT and CDR2 FNYEAQ (reference sequence). For the CDR3, the DNA is TGTGCTAGCAGCGCGGGACAGCAAGAGACCCAGTACTTC. It specifies CASSAGQQETQYF.

This chain uses TRBV6-1 with TRBJ1-2; D is uncertain. CDR3 size: 13 residues. With 0 bases removed from V and 5 bases from J, the gap between germline ends came to 7 bases. CDR1 and CDR2 from the germline V gene are MNHNS and SASEGT. The CDR3 protein is CASSEAGGYGYTF. The DNA for the CDR3 is TGTGCCAGCAGTGAAGCAGGCGGATATGGCTACACCTTC.